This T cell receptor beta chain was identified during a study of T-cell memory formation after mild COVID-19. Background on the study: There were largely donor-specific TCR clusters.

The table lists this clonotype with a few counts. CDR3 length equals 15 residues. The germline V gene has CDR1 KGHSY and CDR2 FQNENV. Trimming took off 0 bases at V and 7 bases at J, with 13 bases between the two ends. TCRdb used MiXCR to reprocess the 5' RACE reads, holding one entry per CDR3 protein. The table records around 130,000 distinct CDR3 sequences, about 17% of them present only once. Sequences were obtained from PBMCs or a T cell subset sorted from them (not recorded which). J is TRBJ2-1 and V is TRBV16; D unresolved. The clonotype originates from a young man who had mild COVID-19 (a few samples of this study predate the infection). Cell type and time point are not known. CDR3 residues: CASSQSSSSRNEQFF. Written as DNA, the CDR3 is TGTGCCAGCAGCCAATCGAGTTCATCCAGGAATGAGCAGTTCTTC. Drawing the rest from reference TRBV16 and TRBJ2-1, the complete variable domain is GEEVAQTPKHLVRGEGQKAKLYCAPIKGHSYVFWYQQVLKNEFKFLISFQNENVFDETGMPKERFSAKCLPNSPCSLEIQATKLEDSAVYFCASSQSSSSRNEQFFGPGTRLTVL.